The next 31 T cell receptor beta chains were all read from a single sample in a study of cytomegalovirus exposure and HLA in healthy donors (dated by TCRdb to the late 2010s). The method behind the library was the immunoSEQ multiplex PCR assay. For the multiplex PCR, a mixture combining 60 forward primers for TCR Vbeta segments and 13 reverse primers for TCR Jbeta segments was used. TCRdb took this table from immuneACCESS and kept in-frame rearrangements with V and J called. Such tables lack part of the clones; where checked against another copy, unresolved V genes explain under half of the gap, and the rest is unexplained. Recorded for this sample are roughly 130,000 clones; around four fifths of them occurred a single time. The ten largest clones capture roughly 1.2% of the sample. Specimen: PBMCs. These receptors came from a male donor in good health and CMV-seropositive.

This chain uses TRBV5-1 with TRBJ1-5; 9 bases agree with TRBD1. The V and J ends lost 0 bases and 6 bases, in that order; junction bases with no gene match: 7. This CDR3 has 16 amino acids. The germline V gene encodes CDR1 SGHRS and CDR2 YFSETQ. CDR3 in DNA: TGCGCCAGCAGCTTGGGGGGACAGGGATTTGGTCAGCCCCAGCATTTT. Protein sequence: CASSLGGQGFGQPQHF.

The chain is built from TRBV9 and TRBJ1-1; D uncertain. There are 14 residues in the CDR3. Per the germline V gene, CDR1 is SGDLS and CDR2 is YYNGEE. The ends were cut back, 0 bases at V and 6 bases at J, with 12 bases in the middle. The DNA for the CDR3 is TGTGCCAGCAGCGTAGTCCACAACGGGGCTGAAGCTTTCTTT. Protein: CASSVVHNGAEAFF.

The V call is TRBV7-9, the J call TRBJ2-1; TRBD2 matches 13 bases. This CDR3 region has 17 residues. V dropped 5 bases and J dropped 4; count of bases not matched to a gene: 8. Germline CDR1 SEHNR, CDR2 FQNEAQ (reference sequence). CDR3 residues: CASSGTGTSGEYNEQFF. In nucleotides, the CDR3 is TGTGCCAGCAGCGGTACCGGGACTAGCGGGGAATACAATGAGCAGTTCTTC.

The V call is TRBV6-6, the J call TRBJ2-1; TRBD1 matches 7 bases. The CDR3 totals 15 residues. V gave up 5 bases and J gave up 4 bases; unmatched junction bases: 8. CDR1 MNHNY and CDR2 SVGAGI come from the germline V gene (reference sequence). CDR3 DNA: TGTGCCAGCAGTCGGGGACAGCCGGGGTACAATGAGCAGTTCTTC. Translation: CASSRGQPGYNEQFF.

This chain uses TRBV2 with TRBJ1-3; tentative D call: TRBD1 (5 bases). This CDR3 has 14 amino acids. Trimming pared 8 bases from V and 0 bases from J, leaving 11 bases between. Germline V gives CDR1 SNHLY, CDR2 FYNNEI. The CDR3 region is CASANRFSGNTIYF. The CDR3 nucleotides are TGTGCCAGCGCCAACAGGTTCTCTGGAAACACCATATATTTT.

The genes are TRBV11-2 and TRBJ2-1; TRBD2 might be the D (5 bases). Trimming took 4 bases from V and 7 from J, leaving 17 bases between them. Germline values: CDR1 SGHAT, CDR2 FQNNGV. This CDR3 region has 15 residues. The CDR3 is CASSYTPGTHNEQFF. The DNA of the CDR3 is TGTGCCAGCAGCTACACCCCGGGAACCCATAATGAGCAGTTCTTC.

The rearrangement joins TRBV28 to TRBJ1-5; the match to TRBD1 covers 7 bases. With 6 bases clipped from V and 0 bases from J, the junction kept 5 bases outside the gene matches. The length of the CDR3 is 15 residues. Looked up from germline, CDR1 is MDHEN and CDR2 is SYDVKM. Here the CDR3 reads CASRTTGVSNQPQHF. CDR3 DNA sequence: TGTGCCAGCAGGACTACAGGGGTTAGCAATCAGCCCCAGCATTTT.

The V call is TRBV2, the J call TRBJ2-5; 12 nucleotides agree with TRBD2. V shed 6 bases, J shed 5 bases, and the junction held 7 bases outside the gene matches. CDR1 and CDR2 (germline): SNHLY, FYNNEI. CDR3 length: 15 residues. CDR3 protein: CASSEQTSGGETQYF. The CDR3 coding sequence is TGTGCCAGCAGCGAGCAGACTAGCGGGGGTGAGACCCAGTACTTC. Full variable domain (outside the CDR3, taken from reference TRBV2 and TRBJ2-5): EPEVTQTPSHQVTQMGQEVILRCVPISNHLYFYWYRQILGQKVEFLVSFYNNEISEKSEIFDDQFSVERPDGSNFTLKIRSTKLEDSAMYFCASSEQTSGGETQYFGPGTRLLVL.

The chain employs TRBV12-5 and TRBJ2-7, with TRBD1 matching over 10 bases. V lost 6 bases, J lost 3 bases, and 2 bases stayed unmatched. Germline loops: CDR1 LGHNT, CDR2 FRNRAP. The CDR3 sequence is 13 residues long. This CDR3 is CASGGDRGYEQYF. CDR3 nucleotide sequence: TGTGCTAGTGGGGGGGACAGGGGCTACGAGCAGTACTTC. The full variable domain, its missing parts supplied by reference TRBV12-5 and TRBJ2-7, is DARVTQTPRHKVTEMGQEVTMRCQPILGHNTVFWYRQTMMQGLELLAYFRNRAPLDDSGMPKDRFSAEMPDATLATLKIQPSEPRDSAVYFCASGGDRGYEQYFGPGTRLTVT.

The V gene is TRBV10-3, the J gene TRBJ2-1, with unresolved D. From germline, CDR1 is ENHRY and CDR2 SYGVKD. The CDR3 runs to 13 residues. V was shortened by 3 bases and J by 9 bases, with 12 bases between the two germline ends. CDR3 coding DNA: TGTGCCATCAGTGATGACTTAATCCCTGAGCAGTTCTTC. Translation gives CAISDDLIPEQFF.

The chain has TRBV9 and TRBJ1-1; no reliable D call. There are 13 residues in the CDR3. The germline gives CDR1 SGDLS, CDR2 YYNGEE. Trimming took off 3 bases at V and 0 bases at J, with 6 bases between the two ends. The CDR3 DNA sequence: TGTGCCAGCAGCGGGCAGATGAACACTGAAGCTTTCTTT. Translating it yields CASSGQMNTEAFF.

As for this clone: Relative to the germline gene, one junction end is altered; a read error may explain this. The chain recombines TRBV7-9 with TRBJ1-1; TRBD1 matches at 11 bases. CDR1 is SEHNR and CDR2 is FQNEAQ in the germline V gene (reference sequence). This CDR3 is built from 14 residues. CDR3 protein: CSSSSPGQGAKAFF. CDR3 DNA sequence: TGTTCCAGCAGCTCACCCGGACAGGGGGCGAAAGCTTTCTTT.

This chain's CDR3 is CASSGRLAGGLTGELFF. CDR3 nucleotides: TGTGCCAGCAGCGGAAGGTTAGCGGGGGGGCTCACCGGGGAGCTGTTTTTT. The gene calls are TRBV5-4 and TRBJ2-2; TRBD2 matches 11 bases. The CDR3 is made up of 17 amino acids. Unmatched junction bases numbered 9, after V lost 4 bases and J lost 4 bases. CDR1 SGHNT and CDR2 YYREEE come from the germline V gene (reference sequence).

This clone was observed a single time. This rearrangement joins TRBV5-1 to TRBJ1-5; D is undetermined. Looked up from germline, CDR1 is SGHRS and CDR2 is YFSETQ. This CDR3 has 14 residues. V was cut by 2 bases and J by 7 bases, with 13 bases left in between. CDR3 sequence reads: CASSFGGLWQPQHF. The CDR3 DNA is TGCGCCAGCAGCTTCGGAGGGCTATGGCAGCCCCAGCATTTT.

The CDR3 reads CASTQTSDWYEQYF. Here the CDR3 DNA reads TGTGCCAGCACCCAGACTAGCGATTGGTACGAGCAGTACTTC. The rearrangement joins TRBV7-2 to TRBJ2-7; 8 bases line up with TRBD2. The CDR3 is 14 amino acids. Germline-derived CDR1 and CDR2 are SGHTA and FQGNSA. The V and J ends lost 7 bases and 4 bases, in that order; junction bases with no gene match: 9.

This chain connects TRBV7-2 to TRBJ2-7; 10 bases match TRBD2. This CDR3 has 18 amino acids. Germline V gene data show CDR1 as SGHTA and CDR2 as FQGNSA. The V segment lost 3 bases and the J segment 2 bases; nucleotides outside the gene matches: 13. CDR3 in DNA: TGTGCCAGCAGCTTTAACAGGCTAGCGGGAGCCTCCCCCTACGAGCAGTACTTC. Translated: CASSFNRLAGASPYEQYF. Filled out from reference TRBV7-2 and TRBJ2-7, the complete variable domain reads GAGVSQSPSNKVTEKGKDVELRCDPISGHTALYWYRQSLGQGLEFLIYFQGNSAPDKSGLPSDRFSAERTGGSVSTLTIQRTQQEDSAVYLCASSFNRLAGASPYEQYFGPGTRLTVT.

This sequence joins TRBV19 and TRBJ2-1; 8 nucleotides line up with TRBD2. With V trimmed by 4 bases and J by 7 bases, 12 bases remained unmatched. This CDR3 is 16 amino acids long. Germline V lookup: CDR1 LNHDA, CDR2 SQIVND (reference sequence). The CDR3 sequence is CASSTIAGLDGNEQFF. For the CDR3, the DNA is TGTGCCAGTAGTACGATAGCGGGATTGGACGGGAATGAGCAGTTCTTC.

This clone was observed once. The V and J genes are TRBV6-5 and TRBJ2-1, with 8 bases fitting TRBD2. The CDR3 runs 14 residues. Looked up from germline, CDR1 is MNHEY and CDR2 is SVGAGI. Trimming removed 6 bases from V and 7 bases from J; junction bases left unmatched: 8. The CDR3 DNA follows: TGTGCCAGCAGAGCCGGGACTAGTGGGAATGAGCAGTTCTTC. It is translated as CASRAGTSGNEQFF.

V and J are TRBV5-6 and TRBJ2-1; no reliable D call. V was pared by 1 base and J by 10 bases, with 21 bases between. Germline CDR1 reads SGHDT; CDR2 reads YYEEEE. The CDR3 length is 16 residues. CDR3 nucleotides: TGTGCCAGCAGCTTGTTGGAGACTCTTGGAATAAAAGAGCAGTTCTTC. It is translated as CASSLLETLGIKEQFF.

As concerns this clone: Germline is not matched at one junction end, which may reflect a read error. The V call is TRBV7-9, the J call TRBJ2-5; D perhaps matches TRBD1 (5 bases). The CDR3 has 15 amino acids. CDR1 and CDR2 from the germline V gene are SEHNR and FQNEAQ (reference sequence). The DNA for the CDR3 is TGTTCCAGCAGCTTAGGGGCGTTCAGCAAAGAGACCCAGTACTTC. Protein product: CSSSLGAFSKETQYF.

The chain joins TRBV6-5 to TRBJ2-7; maybe TRBD2 (6 bases). The CDR3 has 15 residues. V shed 0 bases and J shed 2 bases, with 11 bases lying between them. Germline values: CDR1 MNHEY, CDR2 SVGAGI. CDR3 in amino acids: CASSYSRGLAYEQYF. The DNA for the CDR3 is TGTGCCAGCAGTTACTCGAGGGGACTCGCCTACGAGCAGTACTTC.

The chain uses TRBV28 and TRBJ2-6, with TRBD2 matching over 7 bases. Germline V CDR1 and CDR2: MDHEN, SYDVKM. There are 17 residues in the CDR3. Germline trimming cut 1 base from V and 0 bases from J; bases unmatched to any gene: 3. The CDR3 spells CASSLLGGNSGANVLTF. The CDR3 DNA reads as TGTGCCAGCAGTTTATTGGGAGGGAACTCTGGGGCCAACGTCCTGACTTTC.

J is TRBJ2-7 and V is TRBV27, with 8 nucleotides matching TRBD1. The ends lost 3 bases at V and 2 bases at J; junction bases unmatched: 9. The CDR3 consists of 16 residues. Germline V gene data show CDR1 as MNHEY and CDR2 as SMNVEV (reference sequence). CDR3 sequence: CASSLGGTGFPYEQYF. The CDR3 region has the DNA TGTGCCAGCAGTTTGGGCGGGACAGGTTTTCCCTACGAGCAGTACTTC.

V gene TRBV9 combines with J gene TRBJ2-3, with 8 bases identical to TRBD2. CDR3 length equals 16 residues. The germline V gene encodes CDR1 SGDLS and CDR2 YYNGEE. The ends lost 3 bases at V and 0 bases at J; junction bases unmatched: 6. The CDR3 nucleotides are TGTGCCAGCAGCGAGCGTAGCGGGACTAGCACAGATACGCAGTATTTT. Its translation is CASSERSGTSTDTQYF. The variable domain in full, completed from reference TRBV9 and TRBJ2-3, reads DSGVTQTPKHLITATGQRVTLRCSPRSGDLSVYWYQQSLDQGLQFLIQYYNGEERAKGNILERFSAQQFPDLHSELNLSSLELGDSALYFCASSERSGTSTDTQYFGPGTRLTVL.

V usage is TRBV11-2 and J usage is TRBJ2-1; 10 nucleotides line up with TRBD2. The trim removed 4 bases at V and 0 bases at J, leaving 6 bases unmatched. The CDR3 length is 17 residues. Germline assignment: CDR1 SGHAT and CDR2 FQNNGV. CDR3 in amino acids: CASSSPGLADSYNEQFF. Written as DNA, the CDR3 is TGTGCCAGCAGCTCCCCAGGACTAGCGGACTCCTACAATGAGCAGTTCTTC.

There are a few counts of this clone. The V call is TRBV9, the J call TRBJ2-1, with 7 nucleotides matching TRBD1. Germline trimming cut 2 bases from V and 0 bases from J; bases unmatched to any gene: 5. The germline gives CDR1 SGDLS, CDR2 YYNGEE. This CDR3 comprises 16 residues. The CDR3 DNA reads as TGTGCCAGCAGCGTGAGACAGGGCCGCTCCTACAATGAGCAGTTCTTC. Translation gives CASSVRQGRSYNEQFF.

The rearrangement uses TRBV19 and TRBJ2-2; possible D gene TRBD1, 6 bases. The CDR3 sequence is 13 residues long. Germline CDR1 and CDR2: LNHDA and SQIVND (reference sequence). V was shortened by 10 bases and J by 0 bases, with 9 bases between the two germline ends. Here the CDR3 DNA reads TGTGCCACTCGGACAGCGAACACCGGGGAGCTGTTTTTT. Translating it yields CATRTANTGELFF. Combining the CDR3 with reference TRBV19 and TRBJ2-2 gives the whole variable domain DGGITQSPKYLFRKEGQNVTLSCEQNLNHDAMYWYRQDPGQGLRLIYYSQIVNDFQKGDIAEGYSVSREKKESFPLTVTSAQKNPTAFYLCATRTANTGELFFGEGSRLTVL.

This sequence joins TRBV18 and TRBJ1-3; 9 bases map to TRBD1. The CDR3 is 16 amino acids. Germline loops: CDR1 KGHSH, CDR2 LQKENI. After removal of 1 base from V and 7 bases from J, the junction contained 8 bases not matched to a gene. The CDR3 region has the DNA TGTGCCAGCTCACCACGGACAGGGGCATTCGTGAACACCATATATTTT. The encoded protein is CASSPRTGAFVNTIYF. The whole variable domain, remainder taken from reference TRBV18 and TRBJ1-3, is NAGVMQNPRHLVRRRGQEARLRCSPMKGHSHVYWYRQLPEEGLKFMVYLQKENIIDESGMPKERFSAEFPKEGPSILRIQQVVRGDSAAYFCASSPRTGAFVNTIYFGEGSWLTVV.

This rearrangement joins TRBV7-9 to TRBJ2-5; D remains ambiguous. The CDR3 sequence is 14 residues long. Germline V CDR1 and CDR2: SEHNR, FQNEAQ (reference sequence). V shed 5 bases and J shed 1 base, with 11 bases lying between them. CDR3 nucleotides: TGTGCCAGCAGCGTCCTGACAACCCAAGAGACCCAGTACTTC. Residues: CASSVLTTQETQYF.

This clone has only a few counts. The V and J genes are TRBV2 and TRBJ2-5; TRBD2 is a possible D gene (7 bases). The CDR3 length is 14 residues. Deletions cut 5 bases from V and 3 bases from J, with 13 bases between. Germline CDR1 and CDR2: SNHLY and FYNNEI. The CDR3 loop reads CASSSRGLEETQYF. CDR3 nucleotides: TGTGCCAGCAGTTCGCGGGGGCTCGAAGAGACCCAGTACTTC.

This chain joins TRBV19 and TRBJ1-5; 11 nucleotides agree with TRBD1. With 10 bases clipped from V and 3 bases from J, the junction kept 14 bases outside the gene matches. Germline assignment: CDR1 LNHDA and CDR2 SQIVND (reference sequence). The CDR3 extends over 17 amino acids. CDR3 DNA: TGTGCCACAAACCCCCGGGACAGGGGGAGGATCAATCAGCCCCAGCATTTT. Translation gives CATNPRDRGRINQPQHF.